The entry below gives a single T cell receptor beta chain sequence along with its context. The data were taken from a study of Ad26.COV2.S vaccination and SARS-CoV-2 variants. About the research overall: Sample donor was a member of the COV1001 Ad26.COV2.S trial arm.

Treatment in this sample: roughly 20 received Ad26.COV2.S at low or high dose, single or two shots; 5 received placebo; per-sample allocation not given. Sample collection was performed on day 63 after the first vaccine or placebo injection. An Ad26 vector expressing Wuhan-strain SARS-CoV-2 spike constituted the vaccine. Here immunoSEQ multiplex PCR was the method, and the copy in TCRdb shows in-frame clones only, minus some. This table holds some 390,000 clones, 89% found once. Deletions cut 3 bases from V and 5 bases from J, with 10 bases between. Per the germline V gene, CDR1 is LNHDA and CDR2 is SQIVND (reference sequence). The CDR3 covers 13 residues.

This TCR was recovered from a person between 18 and 59 years old who received the Ad26.COV2.S COVID-19 vaccine or a placebo. The rearrangement uses TRBV19 and TRBJ2-5; D gene unclear. The source was peripheral blood, collected in a trial of Ad26.COV2.S vaccine versus placebo. The CDR3 loop is CASSMELGETQYF. The CDR3 DNA reads TGTGCCAGTAGTATGGAGCTTGGGGAGACCCAGTACTTC.